The rows below give T cell receptor beta chains drawn from one sample of a study of prognosis after radiotherapy for stage I lung cancer. TCRdb reprocessed the multiplex PCR reads with MiXCR, giving one entry per CDR3 protein. The sample shows tens of thousands of distinct CDR3 sequences, about 35% of them seen only once. The material was PBMCs, obtained before or after stereotactic body radiation therapy (not recorded which). The receptors were gathered from a donor aged 50 or older with non-small cell lung cancer. Each CDR3 is given with its conserved first and last residue. A D gene is named only where the DNA matches it firmly. Rows may omit the clone size; those that give it use once, few, many or a size class.

clone size,J gene,D gene,V gene,CDR3 protein,CDR3 DNA
medium-sized,TRBJ2-4,.,TRBV2,CASSDLERAGAKNIQYF,TGTGCCAGCAGTGACCTGGAGAGGGCGGGGGCCAAAAACATTCAGTACTTC
many,TRBJ1-1,.,TRBV4-1,CASSQAQNTEAFF,TGCGCCAGCAGCCAAGCACAAAACACTGAAGCTTTCTTT
few,TRBJ2-1,TRBD1,TRBV5-4,CASSSPSGTGEGEQFF,TGTGCCAGCAGCTCACCCTCCGGGACAGGGGAGGGTGAGCAGTTCTTC
once,TRBJ1-6,TRBD1,TRBV6-2/TRBV6-3,CASSIRQGNPLHF,TGTGCCAGCAGTATCCGACAGGGAAATCCCCTCCACTTT
many,TRBJ1-3,TRBD1,TRBV9,CASSEGQGRNTIYF,TGTGCCAGCAGCGAGGGACAGGGAAGGAACACCATATATTTT
many,TRBJ2-1,.,TRBV11-2,CASSHGGEQFF,TGTGCCAGCAGCCACGGGGGTGAGCAGTTCTTC
many,TRBJ1-6,TRBD1,TRBV20-1,CSAVGQGGNSPLHF,TGCAGTGCTGTCGGACAGGGCGGGAATTCACCCCTCCACTTT
many,TRBJ2-7,TRBD1,TRBV5-5,CASSPGPGQGPAEQYF,TGTGCCAGCAGCCCCGGGCCGGGACAGGGCCCTGCCGAGCAGTACTTC
.,TRBJ2-7,TRBD2,TRBV30,CALITGLAGVGEYF,TGTGCCTTGATCACGGGACTAGCGGGAGTAGGAGAGTACTTC
many,TRBJ1-2,.,TRBV11-2,CASSLVAAPGGYTF,TGTGCCAGCAGCTTAGTAGCGGCCCCTGGGGGCTACACCTTC
.,TRBJ2-7,.,TRBV5-4,CASSLGSGYEQYF,TGTGCCAGCAGCTTGGGTTCTGGTTACGAGCAGTACTTC
many,TRBJ2-7,TRBD1,TRBV27,CASSTYRGLNEQYF,TGTGCCAGCAGTACGTACAGGGGGCTAAACGAGCAGTACTTC
.,TRBJ1-3,.,TRBV19,CASSAYKSSGNTIYF,TGTGCCAGTAGTGCATACAAGAGCTCTGGAAACACCATATATTTT
many,TRBJ1-2,.,TRBV20-1,CSAREARPDGYTF,TGCAGTGCTAGAGAAGCCCGCCCGGATGGCTACACCTTC
many,TRBJ2-3,.,TRBV4-2,CASSQETGSTDTQYF,TGTGCCAGCAGCCAAGAAACAGGGAGTACAGATACGCAGTATTTT
.,TRBJ2-7,.,TRBV12-3/TRBV12-4,CASSWGLGDDQYF,TGTGCCAGCAGCTGGGGACTGGGCGACGATCAGTACTTC
many,TRBJ2-5,.,TRBV19,CASSIAGETQYF,TGTGCCAGTAGTATAGCGGGGGAGACCCAGTACTTC
many,TRBJ1-3,.,TRBV9,CASSVEFSSGNTIYF,TGTGCCAGCAGCGTAGAGTTCAGCTCTGGAAACACCATATATTTT
many,TRBJ1-3,.,TRBV24-1,CATSDDRTGNTIYF,TGTGCCACCAGTGACGATAGAACTGGAAACACCATATATTTT
many,TRBJ2-7,TRBD2,TRBV4-3,CASSPYPGPSGGEQYF,TGCGCCAGCAGCCCTTACCCTGGCCCTTCGGGGGGGGAGCAGTACTTC
many,TRBJ1-5,.,TRBV18,CASSPGGPEPQHF,TGTGCCAGCTCACCCGGGGGGCCCGAGCCCCAGCATTTT
many,TRBJ1-3,.,TRBV20-1,CSAKGRGSSGNTIYF,TGCAGTGCGAAGGGGCGCGGGTCCTCTGGAAACACCATATATTTT
.,TRBJ2-1,TRBD2,TRBV7-3,CASSLIGSGILSYNEQFF,TGTGCCAGCAGCTTAATAGGGAGCGGGATCCTCTCCTACAATGAGCAGTTCTTC
many,TRBJ2-7,.,TRBV20-1,CSAPRDGGSEQYF,TGCAGTGCTCCCCGGGACGGCGGCTCGGAGCAGTACTTC
.,TRBJ1-3,TRBD1,TRBV7-2,CASSATGRGYGNTTYF,TGTGCCAGCAGCGCGACAGGGCGGGGGTACGGGAACACCACATATTTT
many,TRBJ2-5,.,TRBV28,CASSSGKETQYF,TGTGCCAGCTCCTCAGGGAAAGAGACCCAGTACTTC
many,TRBJ2-7,.,TRBV7-2,CASSPLLGVGEQYF,TGTGCCAGCAGCCCTCTACTAGGGGTGGGTGAGCAGTACTTC
many,TRBJ2-1,TRBD1,TRBV7-2,CASSFTGGPYNEQFF,TGTGCCAGCAGCTTTACAGGGGGCCCCTACAATGAGCAGTTCTTC
.,TRBJ1-1,.,TRBV4-3,CAISLGSEAFF,TGCGCCATCAGCCTCGGGAGCGAAGCTTTCTTT
once,TRBJ2-2,.,TRBV20-1,CSASGTYTGELFF,TGCAGTGCTAGCGGGACCTACACCGGGGAGCTGTTTTTT
many,TRBJ2-4,.,TRBV11-2,CASSPEGGGKNIQYF,TGTGCCAGCAGCCCCGAAGGGGGGGGAAAAAACATTCAGTACTTC
many,TRBJ1-2,.,TRBV30,CAWSTNRGQLGYTF,TGTGCCTGGAGCACAAACCGGGGGCAACTTGGCTACACCTTC
many,TRBJ1-1,.,TRBV5-8,CASSLLLLNTEAFF,TGTGCCAGCAGCTTGTTACTCTTGAACACTGAAGCTTTCTTT
.,TRBJ2-1,.,TRBV19,CASSIGSGTLGKFF,TGTGCCAGTAGTATAGGGAGCGGCACCCTAGGGAAGTTCTTC
many,TRBJ2-7,.,TRBV20-1,CSARERPFTSYEQYF,TGCAGTGCTAGAGAAAGACCCTTTACCTCCTACGAGCAGTACTTC
.,TRBJ2-6,.,TRBV10-3,CAIIEFRWSSGANVLTF,TGTGCCATCATTGAGTTTCGCTGGAGCTCTGGGGCCAACGTCCTGACTTTC
many,TRBJ1-5,.,TRBV10-3,CAISESRFESNQPQHF,TGTGCCATCAGTGAGTCGAGGTTTGAAAGCAATCAGCCCCAGCATTTT
many,TRBJ2-7,.,TRBV5-4,CASSLGQVSSYEQYF,TGTGCCAGCAGCTTGGGACAGGTTTCCTCCTACGAGCAGTACTTC
.,TRBJ2-1,.,TRBV19,CASSTSYVAAYNEQFF,TGTGCCAGTAGTACCTCCTACGTGGCTGCCTACAATGAGCAGTTCTTC
many,TRBJ2-5,TRBD2,TRBV19,CASSPKPGLARVQETQYF,TGTGCCAGTAGCCCGAAACCGGGACTAGCGAGAGTACAAGAGACCCAGTACTTC
medium-sized,TRBJ2-3,.,TRBV28,CASSFPGHHSGEEADTQYF,TGTGCCAGCAGTTTCCCAGGACATCATAGCGGAGAGGAGGCAGATACGCAGTATTTT
.,TRBJ2-1,.,TRBV4-3,CASSQDWAGQFSEQFF,TGCGCCAGCAGCCAAGATTGGGCGGGACAGTTCAGTGAGCAGTTCTTC
many,TRBJ2-7,TRBD2,TRBV7-2,CASSWTSGSYEQYF,TGTGCCAGCAGCTGGACTAGCGGGAGCTACGAGCAGTACTTC
many,TRBJ2-6,.,TRBV27,CASSFGPTGANVLTF,TGTGCCAGCAGTTTTGGTCCTACTGGGGCCAACGTCCTGACTTTC
many,TRBJ2-7,.,TRBV24-1,CATSDLRGVKSYEQYF,TGTGCCACCAGTGATTTGAGAGGGGTAAAATCCTACGAGCAGTACTTC
many,TRBJ1-6,.,TRBV30,CAWNHGSSPLHF,TGTGCCTGGAATCATGGATCATCACCCCTCCACTTT
.,TRBJ2-7,TRBD1,TRBV7-9,CASSHRDRNYEQYF,TGTGCCAGCAGCCACCGGGACAGGAACTACGAGCAGTACTTC
.,TRBJ1-2,.,TRBV6-2/TRBV6-3,CASNPDHINYGYTF,TGTGCCAGCAACCCGGACCATATAAACTATGGCTACACCTTC